This T cell receptor (beta chain) was obtained from a study of T-cell memory formation after mild COVID-19. Study at large: Largely donor-specific sequence clusters came from two donors. Study results and caveats: Clones from the second wave (peaking day 37) had unconfirmed SARS-CoV-2 specificity.

CDR1 and CDR2 from the germline V gene are SGDLS and YYNGEE. V dropped 0 bases and J dropped 8 bases, with 12 bases sitting between them. This CDR3 comprises 14 residues. As to this clonotype: Its antigen is not identified.

TCRdb reprocessed the 5' RACE reads with MiXCR, giving one entry per CDR3 protein. Of more than 150,000 distinct CDR3 sequences listed, roughly a fifth are singletons. Sequenced material: PBMCs or a T cell subset sorted from them (not recorded which). This clonotype originated in an adult woman who had mild COVID-19 (a few samples of this study predate the infection). Cell type and time point are not known. The J gene is TRBJ2-1, the V gene TRBV9; D not resolved. In DNA, the CDR3 is TGTGCCAGCAGCGTAGGGCCCCCAGGAGATGAGCAGTTCTTC. Residues: CASSVGPPGDEQFF.